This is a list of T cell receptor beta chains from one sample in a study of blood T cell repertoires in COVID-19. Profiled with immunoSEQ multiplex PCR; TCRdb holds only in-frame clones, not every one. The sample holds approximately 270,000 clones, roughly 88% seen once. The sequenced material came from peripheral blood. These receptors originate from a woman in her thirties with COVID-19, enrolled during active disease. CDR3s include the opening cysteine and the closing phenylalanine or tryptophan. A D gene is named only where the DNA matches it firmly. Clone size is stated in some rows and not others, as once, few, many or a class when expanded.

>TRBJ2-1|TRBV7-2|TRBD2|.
TGTGCCAGCAGCTCAGGCGGGAGACGGGTTCGCGGTGAGCAGTTCTTC
CASSSGGRRVRGEQFF
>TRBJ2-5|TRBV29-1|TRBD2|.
TGCAGCGTTGGCCCTGGGGGCGGGGGGGAGACCCAGTACTTC
CSVGPGGGGETQYF
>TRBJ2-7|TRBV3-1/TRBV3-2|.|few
TGTGCCAGCAGCCAAGATCTTGAGGCCAGGGCCTACGAGCAGTACTTC
CASSQDLEARAYEQYF
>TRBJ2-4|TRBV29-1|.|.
TGCAGCGTTGAAGATCGGGGTAGCGTGGCCAAAAACATTCAGTACTTC
CSVEDRGSVAKNIQYF
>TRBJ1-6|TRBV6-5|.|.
TGTGCCAGCAGTTACTCCTTTTTGGGCGGGGGTGAACCCCTCCACTTT
CASSYSFLGGGEPLHF
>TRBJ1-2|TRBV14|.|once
TGTGCCAGCAGCCAAGATCTTCTCGCCGGGGGTCTTGGCTACACCTTC
CASSQDLLAGGLGYTF
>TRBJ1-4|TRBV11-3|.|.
TGTGCCAGCAGCCGAGACAGGAGCTACCCAACTAATGAAAAACTGTTTTTT
CASSRDRSYPTNEKLFF
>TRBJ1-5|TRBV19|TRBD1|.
TGTGCCAGTAGTCGTTCGACAGGGAGTTTAGGGCCCCAGCATTTT
CASSRSTGSLGPQHF
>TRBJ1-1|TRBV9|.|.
TGTGCCAGCAGCCCTCGGGGGGGGAGGGCGAACACTGAAGCTTTCTTT
CASSPRGGRANTEAFF
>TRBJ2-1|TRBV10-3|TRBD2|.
TGTGCCATCAGTGGACTAGCCAATGAGCAGTTCTTC
CAISGLANEQFF
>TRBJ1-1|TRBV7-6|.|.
TGTGCCAGCAGCGTACAGGAGAACACTGAAGCTTTCTTT
CASSVQENTEAFF
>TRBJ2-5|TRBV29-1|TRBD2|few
TGCAGCGTTGGGAGACTAGCAGAAGAGACCCAGTACTTC
CSVGRLAEETQYF
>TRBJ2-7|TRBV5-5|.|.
TGTGCCAGCAGTCCCCGGGGCTACGAGCAGTACTTC
CASSPRGYEQYF
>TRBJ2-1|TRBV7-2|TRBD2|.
TGTGCCAGCAGCTTAGATCCAGCGGGAGACAATGAGCAGTTCTTC
CASSLDPAGDNEQFF
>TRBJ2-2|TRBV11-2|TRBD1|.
TGTGCCAGCCGACAGGGGAACACCGGGGAGCTGTTTTTT
CASRQGNTGELFF
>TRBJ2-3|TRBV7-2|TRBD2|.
TGTGCCAGCAGCTTAGCAGGCGGGAGGATTGCAGATACGCAGTATTTT
CASSLAGGRIADTQYF
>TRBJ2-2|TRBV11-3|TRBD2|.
TGTGCCAGCAGCCCCCCCCAGCGGGAGAGGACCGGGGAGCTGTTTTTT
CASSPPQRERTGELFF
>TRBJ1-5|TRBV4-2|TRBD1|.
TGTGCCAGCAGCCAAGATCGGGTGTTTGCAGGGGGTCGGGCCCAGCATTTT
CASSQDRVFAGGRAQHF
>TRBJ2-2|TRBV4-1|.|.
TGCGCCAGCAGCCCGGAGGCCGGGGAGCTGTTTTTT
CASSPEAGELFF
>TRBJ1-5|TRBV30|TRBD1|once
TGTGCCTGGACAGGGGGCCGGGGTCAGCCCCAGCATTTT
CAWTGGRGQPQHF
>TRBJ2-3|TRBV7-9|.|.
TGTGCCAGCAGCTTCAGTTGGGCACAGTCAAGAACCACAGATACGCAGTATTTT
CASSFSWAQSRTTDTQYF
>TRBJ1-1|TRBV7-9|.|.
TGTGCCAGCAGCTTGGGCAGCGAAGCTTTCTTT
CASSLGSEAFF
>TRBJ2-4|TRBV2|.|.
TGTGCCAGCGGACAAATAGCCAAAAACATTCAGTACTTC
CASGQIAKNIQYF
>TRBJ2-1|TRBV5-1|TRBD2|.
TGCGCCAGCAGCTTAGGTGCGGGGAAGCTAGCGGGAAGTGTAAATGAGCAGTTCTTC
CASSLGAGKLAGSVNEQFF
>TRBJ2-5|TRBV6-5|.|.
TGTGCCAGCAGTTACAGACCGGCGGGCCAAGAGACCCAGTACTTC
CASSYRPAGQETQYF